Each of the 21 T cell receptor beta chains below was sequenced from the same sample in a study of blood T cell repertoires in COVID-19. The repertoire was sequenced with immunoSEQ multiplex PCR; TCRdb's copy has only in-frame clones and lacks some. Of approximately 250,000 clones listed, 86% are singletons. Sequencing input: peripheral blood. The receptor set was obtained from a woman between 65 and 79 years old with COVID-19, enrolled during active disease.

The chain combines TRBV7-2 with TRBJ2-1, with D possibly being TRBD2 (6 bases). The CDR3 totals 13 residues. V gave up 5 bases and J gave up 7 bases, with 12 bases separating them. Per germline, CDR1 SGHTA and CDR2 FQGNSA. The CDR3 loop is CASSAVGGNEQFF. CDR3 in DNA: TGTGCCAGCAGCGCCGTCGGGGGAAATGAGCAGTTCTTC.

This chain links TRBV15 with TRBJ2-7; 8 nucleotides match TRBD1. V shed 3 bases and J 1 base; nucleotides not matched to a gene: 8. Germline V CDR1 and CDR2: LNHNV, YYDKDF (reference sequence). The CDR3 consists of 16 residues. The CDR3 nucleotides are TGTGCCACCAGCAGTGACCGGACAGGGTTTTCCTACGAGCAGTACTTC. This sequence encodes CATSSDRTGFSYEQYF.

This rearrangement joins TRBV5-1 to TRBJ2-7; D possibly corresponds to TRBD2 (6 bases). Per germline, CDR1 SGHRS and CDR2 YFSETQ. The CDR3 length is 14 residues. The V end was cut by 0 bases, the J end by 13 bases, with 20 bases between. The CDR3 region has the DNA TGCGCCAGCAGCTTGGCGGGGGACCGGGACCCTTTTTACTTC. It codes for CASSLAGDRDPFYF.

The chain has TRBV19 and TRBJ1-5, with TRBD1 identical over 8 bases. There are 14 residues in the CDR3. The trim removed 5 bases at V and 6 bases at J, leaving 6 bases unmatched. CDR1 and CDR2 from the germline V gene are LNHDA and SQIVND (reference sequence). CDR3 bases: TGTGCCAGTAGTTCGGACAGGGAGGGTCAGCCCCAGCATTTT. Its protein product is CASSSDREGQPQHF.

The chain carries TRBV19 and TRBJ1-2, with 7 bases aligning to TRBD1. V dropped 5 bases and J dropped 4; count of bases not matched to a gene: 7. The CDR3 length is 14 residues. Germline V gives CDR1 LNHDA, CDR2 SQIVND (reference sequence). The CDR3 is CASSQQGLGYGYTF. The CDR3 DNA sequence: TGTGCCAGTAGTCAACAGGGGCTCGGCTATGGCTACACCTTC.

The V call is TRBV13, the J call TRBJ2-5; 8 bases are shared with TRBD2. Trimming removed 0 bases from V and 1 base from J; junction bases left unmatched: 1. This CDR3 has 15 residues. CDR1 and CDR2 from the germline V gene are PRHDT and FYEKMQ (reference sequence). CDR3 amino acids: CASSLGGGGQETQYF. DNA for the CDR3: TGTGCCAGCAGCTTAGGCGGGGGGGGCCAAGAGACCCAGTACTTC.

The gene calls are TRBV2 and TRBJ1-2; D is possibly TRBD1 (6 bases). Germline-derived CDR1 and CDR2 are SNHLY and FYNNEI. V was clipped by 5 bases and J by 2 bases, with 15 bases between them. The CDR3 contains 15 residues. The CDR3 region has the DNA TGTGCCAGCAGTCTGCGACAGGACCCAAACTATGGCTACACCTTC. The encoded protein is CASSLRQDPNYGYTF.

CDR3 in DNA: TGTGCCAGTAGTACTTCTTGGACAGGGAGCTATGGCTACACCTTC. Translation gives CASSTSWTGSYGYTF. The chain has TRBV19 and TRBJ1-2, with 8 bases fitting TRBD1. CDR1 and CDR2 (germline): LNHDA, SQIVND (reference sequence). There are 15 residues in the CDR3. Trimming cost V 4 bases and J 4 bases; bases outside gene matches: 8.

This clone turned up a few times. The chain links TRBV5-8 to TRBJ1-1; D is undetermined. V was shortened by 2 bases and J by 0 bases, with 5 bases between the two germline ends. There are 13 residues in the CDR3. Germline CDR1 reads SGHTS; CDR2 reads YDEGEE. CDR3 sequence: CASSFQVNTEAFF. CDR3 bases: TGTGCCAGCAGCTTCCAGGTGAACACTGAAGCTTTCTTT.

The chain joins TRBV30 to TRBJ1-2, with TRBD1 matching over 7 bases. V was pared by 2 bases and J by 4 bases, with 10 bases of the junction left unmatched. The CDR3 runs 15 residues. CDR1 and CDR2 (germline): GTSNPN, SVGIG (reference sequence). CDR3 residues: CAWSTGDGLPYGYTF. The CDR3, as DNA: TGTGCCTGGAGTACAGGGGACGGACTCCCCTATGGCTACACCTTC.

This rearrangement joins TRBV5-4 to TRBJ2-7; 8 bases align to TRBD2. Per the germline V gene, CDR1 is SGHNT and CDR2 is YYREEE (reference sequence). J gave up 5 bases and V 3 bases, and 7 bases lay outside the gene matches. CDR3 length: 14 residues. DNA for the CDR3: TGTGCCAGCAGCTCTTCGGGGGGGCGGAACGAGCAGTACTTC. Translating gives CASSSSGGRNEQYF.

The chain couples TRBV28 to TRBJ1-4, with D unresolved. The ends were cut back, 4 bases at V and 13 bases at J, with 10 bases in the middle. The germline CDR1 and CDR2 sequences are MDHEN and SYDVKM. This CDR3 contains 11 residues. CDR3 nucleotides: TGTGCCAGCAGTTACTTAAATCGACTGTTTTTT. Encoded protein: CASSYLNRLFF.

This clone was seen a handful of times. The chain has TRBV4-3 and TRBJ1-6; maybe TRBD1 (5 bases). V lost 2 bases and J 6 bases, leaving 14 bases between the germline ends. This CDR3 region has 16 residues. From germline, CDR1 is LGHNA and CDR2 YSLEER. The CDR3 region has the DNA TGCGCCAGCAGCCAACACCAGGGAGGGGCTAATTCACCCCTCCACTTT. This gives the protein CASSQHQGGANSPLHF.

The gene calls are TRBV27 and TRBJ2-1, with a tentative D call TRBD1 (5 bases). The CDR3 runs 14 residues. V was clipped by 3 bases and J by 2 bases, with 8 bases between them. CDR1 and CDR2 from the germline V gene are MNHEY and SMNVEV (reference sequence). CDR3 region: CASSLAGTYNEQFF. The CDR3 DNA follows: TGTGCCAGCAGTTTGGCAGGGACCTACAATGAGCAGTTCTTC.

A remark on this clone: Other DNA sequences in the sample encode the same CDR3. V and J are TRBV19 and TRBJ1-2; 9 positions agree with TRBD1. J was trimmed by 4 bases and V by 6 bases; bases with no gene match: 6. CDR1 is LNHDA, CDR2 SQIVND, per germline (reference sequence). The CDR3 has 14 amino acids. This CDR3 reads CASSPGQGGYGYTF. CDR3 DNA: TGTGCCAGTAGCCCGGGACAGGGCGGCTATGGCTACACCTTC.

The V and J genes are TRBV4-3 and TRBJ2-7; 10 bases match TRBD1. V shed 3 bases and J 4 bases; nucleotides not matched to a gene: 12. The V gene's germline CDR1 is LGHNA and CDR2 YSLEER. The CDR3 has 17 amino acids. CDR3 coding DNA: TGCGCCAGCAGCCATCTCACCGGGGACAGGGGAATATACGAGCAGTACTTC. Its translation: CASSHLTGDRGIYEQYF.

This rearrangement joins TRBV7-2 to TRBJ1-4; TRBD1 matches at 11 bases. This CDR3 is 15 amino acids long. Trimming took 5 bases from V and 8 from J; bases not matched to a gene: 7. The germline CDR1 and CDR2 sequences are SGHTA and FQGNSA. CDR3 coding DNA: TGTGCCAGCAGCCGCGGGACAGGGGGTGGAGAAAAACTGTTTTTT. Its translation is CASSRGTGGGEKLFF.

In its sample, this clone was seen a few times. This chain connects TRBV24-1 to TRBJ2-5; 7 bases are a match to TRBD1. CDR3 size: 13 residues. V lost 7 bases to trimming and J lost 5 bases; unmatched junction nucleotides: 6. From germline, CDR1 is KGHDR and CDR2 SFDVKD. This CDR3 is CATRRGPGETQYF. As DNA, the CDR3 is TGTGCCACCAGGAGGGGGCCTGGGGAGACCCAGTACTTC.

The J gene is TRBJ1-3, the V gene TRBV28, with D tentatively TRBD1 (5 bases). The CDR3 extends over 11 amino acids. Germline V gives CDR1 MDHEN, CDR2 SYDVKM. Trimming pared 2 bases from V and 14 bases from J, leaving 10 bases between. In DNA, the CDR3 is TGTGCCAGCAGTTTAAGGCAGGGCCTATATTTT. Protein: CASSLRQGLYF.

This chain joins TRBV20-1 and TRBJ1-2; no clear D. Germline loops: CDR1 DFQATT, CDR2 SNEGSKA (reference sequence). V shed 6 bases and J shed 6 bases, with 11 bases lying between them. The CDR3 is 11 amino acids. The CDR3 loop is CSASVPDGYTF. The DNA for the CDR3 is TGCAGTGCCAGTGTTCCCGATGGCTACACCTTC.

This sequence joins TRBV2 and TRBJ2-1, with TRBD2 matching over 9 bases. Germline trimming cut 7 bases from V and 10 bases from J; bases unmatched to any gene: 20. The V gene's germline CDR1 is SNHLY and CDR2 FYNNEI. This CDR3 has 17 amino acids. CDR3 loop: CASNRRGLAGSHDEQFF. CDR3 nucleotides: TGTGCCAGCAATCGAAGGGGGCTAGCGGGGAGTCATGACGAGCAGTTCTTC. Drawing the rest from reference TRBV2 and TRBJ2-1, the complete variable domain is EPEVTQTPSHQVTQMGQEVILRCVPISNHLYFYWYRQILGQKVEFLVSFYNNEISEKSEIFDDQFSVERPDGSNFTLKIRSTKLEDSAMYFCASNRRGLAGSHDEQFFGPGTRLTVL.